These 18 T cell receptor beta chains originate from one sample sequenced in a study of cytomegalovirus exposure and HLA in healthy donors. 13 Jbeta primers and 60 Vbeta primers were used for the PCR. The protocol was immunoSEQ multiplex PCR, while the TCRdb copy is restricted to in-frame clones and leaves out a portion. Of about 120,000 clones in the sample, approximately 76% were seen once. The sample was PBMCs. These receptor sequences come from a man in his sixties in good health and CMV-seropositive.

This clone was observed a single time. This chain connects TRBV29-1 to TRBJ2-3; 10 nucleotides line up with TRBD1. Germline trimming cut 2 bases from V and 0 bases from J; bases unmatched to any gene: 8. CDR3 length: 17 amino acids. In germline, CDR1 is SQVTM, CDR2 ANQGSEA. For the CDR3, the DNA is TGCAGCGTTGAACGGGACAGGGGTTTTTCTAGCACAGATACGCAGTATTTT. This encodes CSVERDRGFSSTDTQYF.

The chain uses TRBV6-5 and TRBJ2-3; D is undetermined. Germline CDR1 is MNHEY and CDR2 is SVGAGI. This CDR3 is built from 14 residues. The V gene lost 5 bases and the J gene lost 5 bases, with 14 bases spanning the gap. The CDR3 spells CASSQLSFQDTQYF. In DNA, the CDR3 is TGTGCCAGCAGTCAACTGTCGTTTCAAGATACGCAGTATTTT.

This clone was detected only once. The junction does not match germline at one end; this may be a read error. Distinct nucleotide sequences in the sample also encode this CDR3. The V call is TRBV5-4, the J call TRBJ2-5; D is perhaps TRBD1 (7 bases). CDR3 size: 13 residues. Germline V lookup: CDR1 SGHNT, CDR2 YYREEE (reference sequence). CDR3 protein: CASSPTGEETQYF. CDR3 bases: TGTGCCAGCAGCCCCACAGGGGAGGAGACTCAGTACTTC.

This chain connects TRBV2 to TRBJ2-5; D is ambiguous. This CDR3 is built from 11 residues. Germline V lookup: CDR1 SNHLY, CDR2 FYNNEI. Trimming cost V 2 bases and J 6 bases, with 4 bases left between them. For the CDR3, the DNA is TGTGCCAGCAGTGAAACAAAGACCCAGTACTTC. Its protein product is CASSETKTQYF.

On this clone itself: Other DNA sequences in this specimen translate into the identical CDR3. This rearrangement joins TRBV5-1 to TRBJ2-1, with D tentatively TRBD1 (6 bases). There are 15 residues in the CDR3. Germline values: CDR1 SGHRS, CDR2 YFSETQ. Trimming cost V 4 bases and J 7 bases, with 18 bases left between them. The CDR3, as DNA: TGCGCCAGCAGCCCGGACAGATTTCTTAATAATGAGCAGTTCTTC. Amino acids: CASSPDRFLNNEQFF.

The chain carries TRBV5-1 and TRBJ1-5, with 7 bases identical to TRBD1. Germline V gives CDR1 SGHRS, CDR2 YFSETQ. Trimming removed 0 bases from V and 3 bases from J; junction bases left unmatched: 3. The CDR3 extends over 15 amino acids. The CDR3 region has the DNA TGCGCCAGCAGCTTGGGACAGGGCAACAATCAGCCCCAGCATTTT. Its protein product is CASSLGQGNNQPQHF.

The rearrangement joins TRBV2 to TRBJ2-1; D is possibly TRBD2 (6 bases). The CDR3 is 15 amino acids. Germline CDR1 SNHLY, CDR2 FYNNEI. V was shortened by 6 bases and J by 6 bases, with 18 bases between the two germline ends. In DNA form, the CDR3 reads TGTGCCAGCAGACGGGACTTAACCTTTTCCAATGAGCAGTTCTTC. As protein: CASRRDLTFSNEQFF.

The chain combines TRBV30 with TRBJ1-5, with D possibly being TRBD1 (5 bases). Germline CDR1 GTSNPN, CDR2 SVGIG (reference sequence). The CDR3 length is 13 residues. V lost 7 bases to trimming and J lost 1 base, with 11 bases between them. CDR3 in amino acids: CASGRDSNQPQHF. DNA for the CDR3: TGTGCCTCCGGGAGGGACAGCAATCAGCCCCAGCATTTT.

This clone appeared a few times. The chain couples TRBV19 to TRBJ2-6; 9 bases map to TRBD1. V lost 6 bases and J lost 0; bases outside the gene matches: 15. Germline V gives CDR1 LNHDA, CDR2 SQIVND (reference sequence). The CDR3 extends over 20 amino acids. The CDR3 region is CASSPRYRGREASGANVLTF. The DNA of the CDR3 is TGTGCCAGTAGCCCACGCTACAGGGGGCGAGAGGCCTCTGGGGCCAACGTCCTGACTTTC.

The rearrangement joins TRBV4-1 to TRBJ2-1; 12 bases are shared with TRBD2. V shed 0 bases, J shed 0 bases, and the junction held 3 bases outside the gene matches. The CDR3 has 18 residues. Germline CDR1 reads MGHRA; CDR2 reads YSYEKL. The CDR3, as DNA: TGCGCCAGCAGCCAAGAGGGACTAGCGGGTTACTCCTACAATGAGCAGTTCTTC. Its translation is CASSQEGLAGYSYNEQFF.

The J gene is TRBJ2-7, the V gene TRBV27, with D possibly being TRBD1 (6 bases). The CDR3 has 15 amino acids. Deletions cut 6 bases from V and 2 bases from J, with 17 bases between. Per germline, CDR1 MNHEY and CDR2 SMNVEV (reference sequence). The CDR3 loop reads CASRALDRNPYEQYF. CDR3 in DNA: TGTGCCAGCAGAGCCCTCGACAGGAACCCCTACGAGCAGTACTTC.

V usage is TRBV11-1 and J usage is TRBJ1-2; 7 bases are a match to TRBD1. The germline gives CDR1 SGHAT, CDR2 FQDESV (reference sequence). With 5 bases clipped from V and 3 bases from J, the junction kept 3 bases outside the gene matches. This CDR3 is 13 amino acids long. CDR3 sequence reads: CASSLGTDYGYTF. The DNA for the CDR3 is TGTGCCAGCAGCCTCGGGACAGACTATGGCTACACCTTC.

J is TRBJ1-6 and V is TRBV9, with TRBD1 matching 7 bases. The CDR3 runs to 19 residues. In germline, CDR1 is SGDLS, CDR2 YYNGEE. The V gene end was trimmed by 0 bases and the J gene end by 11 bases; junction bases not matched to a gene: 20. CDR3 residues: CASSVGPSTGKSGNPPLHF. The CDR3 DNA sequence: TGTGCCAGCAGCGTAGGCCCTTCGACAGGGAAGAGTGGGAATCCACCCCTCCACTTT.

The chain couples TRBV19 to TRBJ2-5, with 11 nucleotides matching TRBD2. The length of the CDR3 is 17 residues. V lost 3 bases to trimming and J lost 2 bases; unmatched junction nucleotides: 8. Germline CDR1 LNHDA, CDR2 SQIVND (reference sequence). The CDR3 DNA is TGTGCCAGTAGTATCGATAGCGGGAGGGCCCGGCAAGAGACCCAGTACTTC. This translates into CASSIDSGRARQETQYF.

The J gene is TRBJ1-2, the V gene TRBV28; TRBD1 aligns across 9 bases. CDR3 length equals 16 residues. V lost 3 bases and J lost 8; bases outside the gene matches: 13. Germline V lookup: CDR1 MDHEN, CDR2 SYDVKM. This CDR3 is CASSFSGTGREGGYTF. Written as DNA, the CDR3 is TGTGCCAGCAGTTTTTCCGGGACAGGGAGGGAGGGAGGCTACACCTTC.

The CDR3 spells CASRRTRSTGTGFGGYTF. The CDR3, as DNA: TGTGCCAGCAGACGCACCCGCTCGACAGGGACAGGTTTCGGAGGCTACACCTTC. The V call is TRBV27, the J call TRBJ1-2; TRBD1 agrees at 8 bases. Germline V gene data show CDR1 as MNHEY and CDR2 as SMNVEV (reference sequence). V was clipped by 6 bases and J by 8 bases; unmatched bases: 23. The CDR3 spans 18 residues.

This clone occurred once. The chain recombines TRBV28 with TRBJ2-7; 8 nucleotides agree with TRBD2. Trimming removed 1 base from V and 6 bases from J; junction bases left unmatched: 5. The CDR3 covers 14 residues. CDR1 is MDHEN, CDR2 SYDVKM, per germline. The CDR3 loop reads CASSLSGGLGEQYF. DNA of the CDR3: TGTGCCAGCAGTTTATCGGGGGGGCTTGGCGAGCAGTACTTC.

This chain uses TRBV5-1 with TRBJ1-1; the D gene is possibly TRBD1 (6 bases). Germline V CDR1 and CDR2: SGHRS, YFSETQ. Trimming cost V 0 bases and J 6 bases, with 12 bases left between them. The CDR3 sequence is 14 residues long. The CDR3 DNA follows: TGCGCCAGCAGCTTGGCTTGGGGGGGGCCTGAAGCTTTCTTT. It codes for CASSLAWGGPEAFF.